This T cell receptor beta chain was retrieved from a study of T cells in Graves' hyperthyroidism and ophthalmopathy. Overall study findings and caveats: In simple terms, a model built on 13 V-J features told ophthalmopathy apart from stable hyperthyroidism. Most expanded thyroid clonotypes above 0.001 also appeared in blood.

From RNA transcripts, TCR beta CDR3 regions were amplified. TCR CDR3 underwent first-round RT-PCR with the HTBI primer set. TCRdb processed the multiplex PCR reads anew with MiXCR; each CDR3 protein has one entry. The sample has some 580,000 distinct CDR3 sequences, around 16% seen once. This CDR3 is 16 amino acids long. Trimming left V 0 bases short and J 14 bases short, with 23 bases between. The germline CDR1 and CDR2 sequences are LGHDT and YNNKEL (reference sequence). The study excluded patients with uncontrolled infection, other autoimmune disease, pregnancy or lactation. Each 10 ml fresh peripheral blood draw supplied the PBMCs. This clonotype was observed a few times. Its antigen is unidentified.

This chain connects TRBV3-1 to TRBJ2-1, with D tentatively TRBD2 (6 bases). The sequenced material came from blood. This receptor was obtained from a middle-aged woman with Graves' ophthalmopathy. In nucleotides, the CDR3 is TGTGCCAGCAGCCAAGAAGAAATAGCGGAGCTTTCCATTAAGTTCTTC. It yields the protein CASSQEEIAELSIKFF.